The clone carrying this T cell receptor beta chain was found a few times. Its antigen remains unknown. Splitting of each subset's genomic DNA was done evenly across several immunoSEQ plates. Sequenced by immunoSEQ multiplex PCR; TCRdb stores in-frame clones only, minus some. Of millions of clones in the sample, 85% to 95% were seen once. This entry belongs to a study of shared clonotypes between healthy human individuals. Overall study findings and caveats: Lower generation probabilities were found for non-shared clonotypes than for those shared by all four donors. Despite large depth, sorted-subset datasets appeared incompletely sequenced.

Trimming removed 1 base at V and 11 bases at J, with 12 bases between. The germline CDR1 and CDR2 sequences are SGHNT and YYREEE (reference sequence). There are 12 residues in the CDR3. Naive-designated CD8 cells lacked CD45RO, were positively enriched for CCR7, and omitted terminally differentiated effector memory CD45RA+ cells. This clonotype originated in a young man in good health. Some clones in this sample may be carry-over from other donors' samples. Material: naive CD8+ T cells from PBMCs. V and J are TRBV5-4 and TRBJ1-1; unclear D gene. CDR3 DNA sequence: TGTGCCAGCAGCTTGCTTGGGAACGAGGCTTTCTTT. It translates to CASSLLGNEAFF. Combining the CDR3 with reference TRBV5-4 and TRBJ1-1 gives the whole variable domain ETGVTQSPTHLIKTRGQQVTLRCSSQSGHNTVSWYQQALGQGPQFIFQYYREEENGRGNFPPRFSGLQFPNYSSELNVNALELDDSALYLCASSLLGNEAFFGQGTRLTVV.